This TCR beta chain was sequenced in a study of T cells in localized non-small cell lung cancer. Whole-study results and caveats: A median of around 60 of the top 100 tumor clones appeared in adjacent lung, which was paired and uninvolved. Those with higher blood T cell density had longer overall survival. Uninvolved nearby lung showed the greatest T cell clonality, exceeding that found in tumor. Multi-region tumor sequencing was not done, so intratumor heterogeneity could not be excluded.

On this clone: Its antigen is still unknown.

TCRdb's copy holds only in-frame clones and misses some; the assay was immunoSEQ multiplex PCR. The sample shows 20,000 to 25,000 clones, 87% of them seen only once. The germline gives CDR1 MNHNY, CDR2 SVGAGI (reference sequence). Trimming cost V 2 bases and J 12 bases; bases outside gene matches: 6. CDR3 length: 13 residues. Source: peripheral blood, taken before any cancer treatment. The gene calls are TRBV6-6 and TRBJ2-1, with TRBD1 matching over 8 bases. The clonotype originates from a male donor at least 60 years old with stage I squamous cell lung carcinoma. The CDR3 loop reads CASSYMDRDRQFF. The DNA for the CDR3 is TGTGCCAGCAGTTACATGGACAGGGATCGGCAGTTCTTC.